The 31 T cell receptor beta chains below were found in one sample sequenced in a study of shared clonotypes between healthy human individuals. Only in-frame clones appear in the TCRdb table, and some are missing; sequencing was by immunoSEQ multiplex PCR. The table has approximately 440,000 clones, around 77% seen once. Specimen: PBMCs. The receptors come from a woman between 40 and 50 years old in good health. Some clones in this sample may be carry-over from other donors' samples.

This sequence joins TRBV9 and TRBJ1-1, with 9 positions matching TRBD1. After removal of 4 bases from V and 3 bases from J, the junction contained 7 bases not matched to a gene. The CDR3 sequence is 15 residues long. Looked up from germline, CDR1 is SGDLS and CDR2 is YYNGEE. CDR3 sequence reads: CASSRQQGAYTEAFF. As DNA, the CDR3 is TGTGCCAGCAGCAGACAACAGGGGGCGTACACTGAAGCTTTCTTT.

Concerning this clone: The likely explanation is a read error, given a far larger clone one base away. Other DNA sequences of this sample code for an identical CDR3. The CDR3 DNA sequence: TGTGCCTGGATACTGCGGCGGAGCACTGAAGCTTTCTTT. Translating gives CAWILRRSTEAFF. The gene calls are TRBV30 and TRBJ1-1, with D unclear. The germline V gene has CDR1 GTSNPN and CDR2 SVGIG (reference sequence). V lost 4 bases, J lost 4 bases, and 13 bases lay in between. The CDR3 covers 13 residues.

This clone was picked up a small number of times. The V gene is TRBV2, the J gene TRBJ2-5, with D possibly TRBD1 on 5 matching bases. The J call is uncertain, as TRBJ2-7 better fits the DNA end. The V gene's germline CDR1 is SNHLY and CDR2 FYNNEI. The CDR3 spans 13 residues. Here the CDR3 DNA reads TGTGCCAGCACAGACAGAGCCCTCTACGAGCAGTACTTC. Translation: CASTDRALYEQYF.

This chain links TRBV28 with TRBJ1-1; 10 bases are a match to TRBD1. From germline, CDR1 is MDHEN and CDR2 SYDVKM. Trimming removed 6 bases from V and 10 bases from J; junction bases left unmatched: 8. This CDR3 spans 13 amino acids. The CDR3 here is CASSSTGGILAFF. DNA for the CDR3: TGTGCCAGCAGCTCGACAGGGGGCATATTAGCTTTCTTT.

On this clone itself: Relative to the germline gene, one junction end is altered; a read error may explain this. In the same sample, other DNA sequences code for this CDR3. This rearrangement joins TRBV5-1 to TRBJ2-6; D gene unclear. Germline loops: CDR1 SGHRS, CDR2 YFSETQ. The CDR3 sequence is 15 residues long. CDR3 residues: CASSQGGSGANVLTF. DNA of the CDR3: TGTGCCAGCAGCCAAGGTGGCTCTGGGGCCAACGTCCTGACTTTC.

V usage is TRBV28 and J usage is TRBJ1-1, with a tentative D call TRBD1 (6 bases). Germline V gives CDR1 MDHEN, CDR2 SYDVKM. The CDR3 covers 16 residues. V dropped 6 bases and J dropped 1 base, with 18 bases sitting between them. DNA of the CDR3: TGTGCCAGCAGCCCACCCGGACAGAGAAGGAACACTGAAGCTTTCTTT. Translating gives CASSPPGQRRNTEAFF.

The rearrangement joins TRBV4-2 to TRBJ1-2, with 8 bases aligning to TRBD1. This CDR3 is 14 amino acids long. Trimming removed 4 bases from V and 4 bases from J; junction bases left unmatched: 5. From germline, CDR1 is LGHNA and CDR2 YNFKEQ. The CDR3, as DNA: TGTGCCAGCAGCCTGCTGACAGGGGTCTATGGCTACACCTTC. Amino acid sequence: CASSLLTGVYGYTF.

This chain joins TRBV6-1 and TRBJ1-2; no reliable D call. The germline CDR1 and CDR2 sequences are MNHNS and SASEGT. The CDR3 consists of 15 residues. The V end was cut by 2 bases, the J end by 0 bases, with 10 bases between. In DNA form, the CDR3 reads TGTGCCAGCAGTGAATTCGAAGGAGCTAACTATGGCTACACCTTC. This encodes CASSEFEGANYGYTF.

This clone was observed a few times. The V call is TRBV28, the J call TRBJ2-2; TRBD2 might be the D (5 bases). This CDR3 comprises 13 residues. Germline CDR1 and CDR2: MDHEN and SYDVKM. Trimming left V 6 bases short and J 2 bases short, with 7 bases between. Here the CDR3 reads CASSEGNTGELFF. As DNA, the CDR3 is TGTGCCAGCAGCGAGGGAAACACCGGGGAGCTGTTTTTT.

The chain has TRBV13 and TRBJ2-7, with D unclear. The CDR3 length is 13 residues. Trimming removed 10 bases at V and 3 bases at J, with 16 bases between. Germline V CDR1 and CDR2: PRHDT, FYEKMQ (reference sequence). The CDR3 DNA reads as TGTGCCACCACGCGGACCACGGGCTACGAGCAGTACTTC. Translated: CATTRTTGYEQYF.

V usage is TRBV28 and J usage is TRBJ1-3; D unresolved. CDR1 and CDR2 from the germline V gene are MDHEN and SYDVKM. V shed 11 bases and J shed 4 bases, with 15 bases lying between them. There are 13 residues in the CDR3. In DNA, the CDR3 is TGTGCCGGGCGAGCAGATGGAGGAAACACCATATATTTT. Protein sequence: CAGRADGGNTIYF.

This chain connects TRBV6-5 to TRBJ2-1; 9 positions match TRBD2. The CDR3 is made up of 15 amino acids. From germline, CDR1 is MNHEY and CDR2 SVGAGI. V lost 6 bases, J lost 6 bases, and 9 bases stayed unmatched. This chain's CDR3 is CASSPGGRAVNEQFF. The DNA of the CDR3 is TGTGCCAGCAGCCCAGGCGGGAGGGCAGTCAATGAGCAGTTCTTC.

The gene calls are TRBV27 and TRBJ2-5, with D tentatively TRBD1 or TRBD2 (5 bases each). Trimming pared 6 bases from V and 2 bases from J, leaving 13 bases between. CDR1 MNHEY and CDR2 SMNVEV come from the germline V gene (reference sequence). This CDR3 is 14 amino acids long. DNA of the CDR3: TGTGCCAGCAGCCCCGCAGGGAGTCAAGAGACCCAGTACTTC. It is translated as CASSPAGSQETQYF.

The genes are TRBV29-1 and TRBJ2-1; D is unclear. Germline V gene sequence: CDR1 SQVTM, CDR2 ANQGSEA. CDR3 length: 13 residues. V gave up 4 bases and J gave up 3 bases, with 10 bases separating them. CDR3 sequence: CSVATVSYNEQFF. The CDR3 coding sequence is TGCAGCGTTGCGACGGTTAGCTACAATGAGCAGTTCTTC.

To note about this clone: A far larger clone is a single base away, which makes a read error likely. Other DNA sequences in the same sample also yield this CDR3. The rearrangement uses TRBV28 and TRBJ2-7; D is tentatively TRBD1 or TRBD2 (5 bases each). CDR1 MDHEN and CDR2 SYDVKM come from the germline V gene. The CDR3 has 15 amino acids. V shed 6 bases and J shed 1 base, with 16 bases lying between them. This chain's CDR3 is CASSGRDGSSYEQYF. In DNA form, the CDR3 reads TGTGCCAGCAGCGGACGGGACGGAAGTTCCTACGAGCAGTACTTC. Together with reference TRBV28 and TRBJ2-7, the CDR3 gives the full variable domain: DVKVTQSSRYLVKRTGEKVFLECVQDMDHENMFWYRQDPGLGLRLIYFSYDVKMKEKGDIPEGYSVSREKKERFSLILESASTNQTSMYLCASSGRDGSSYEQYFGPGTRLTVT.

In regard to this clone: It is likely a read error: a sequence one base away is far more abundant. Different DNA sequences within this sample yield the same CDR3. CDR3 nucleotide sequence: TGCGCCAGCAGTTCCCGAGACGAAGGAGAGACCCAGTACTTC. It translates to CASSSRDEGETQYF. The chain has TRBV28 and TRBJ2-5; D ambiguous. The length of the CDR3 is 14 residues. Germline CDR1 and CDR2: MDHEN and SYDVKM. Looking up the rest from reference TRBV28 and TRBJ2-5 gives the full variable domain: DVKVTQSSRYLVKRTGEKVFLECVQDMDHENMFWYRQDPGLGLRLIYFSYDVKMKEKGDIPEGYSVSREKKERFSLILESASTNQTSMYLCASSSRDEGETQYFGPGTRLLVL.

At least ten counts were recorded for this clone. The chain recombines TRBV5-1 with TRBJ2-7, with 13 positions matching TRBD2. CDR3 length: 13 residues. With 0 bases clipped from V and 12 bases from J, the junction kept 3 bases outside the gene matches. The germline gives CDR1 SGHRS, CDR2 YFSETQ. CDR3: CASSLAGTSGTYF. The CDR3 coding sequence is TGCGCCAGCAGCTTGGCCGGGACTAGCGGGACGTACTTC.

The rearrangement joins TRBV2 to TRBJ1-4; TRBD1 matches 10 bases. The ends lost 6 bases at V and 6 bases at J; junction bases unmatched: 4. The CDR3 covers 14 residues. The germline CDR1 and CDR2 sequences are SNHLY and FYNNEI. The CDR3 bases are TGTGCCAGCAGCCTGGGACAGGGGTATGAAAAACTGTTTTTT. Translation gives CASSLGQGYEKLFF.

The gene calls are TRBV6-4 and TRBJ2-7; 7 bases fit TRBD2. V shed 5 bases and J 3 bases; nucleotides not matched to a gene: 7. Germline loops: CDR1 MRHNA, CDR2 SNTAGT. The CDR3 totals 14 residues. The DNA of the CDR3 is TGTGCCAGCAGTCCCCGGTCGGGGGGCTACGAGCAGTACTTC. Its protein product is CASSPRSGGYEQYF.

The rearrangement links TRBV7-2 to TRBJ2-4; D possibly corresponds to TRBD2 (5 bases). Trimming shortened V by 1 base and J by 6 bases, and 10 bases separated the two germline ends. The CDR3 loop spans 14 amino acids. From germline, CDR1 is SGHTA and CDR2 FQGNSA. CDR3 residues: CASSLESGRNIQYF. The CDR3 region has the DNA TGTGCCAGCAGCTTAGAGTCGGGGAGAAACATTCAGTACTTC.

For this clone: A read error is possible here, since a much larger clone lies one base away. The chain uses TRBV5-1 and TRBJ2-3; D is ambiguous. The better agreement between TRBJ1-5 and the DNA end casts doubt on the J call. Germline loops: CDR1 SGHRS, CDR2 YFSETQ. The CDR3 runs 17 residues. The CDR3 nucleotides read TGCGCCAGCGCAAGGACCGCCCCGACCACGGGCACAGATACGCAGCATTTT. Its protein is CASARTAPTTGTDTQHF.

As for this clone: Given a far larger clone just one base away, this is likely a sequencing read error. The CDR3 region has the DNA TGTGCCTGGAGCGGGAGCACAGATGCGCAGTATTTT. Its protein is CAWSGSTDAQYF. This chain links TRBV30 with TRBJ2-3, with D maybe TRBD2 (6 bases). CDR3 length: 12 residues. Germline V CDR1 and CDR2: GTSNPN, SVGIG (reference sequence).

The chain uses TRBV30 and TRBJ1-1; D is uncertain. From germline, CDR1 is GTSNPN and CDR2 SVGIG (reference sequence). V was pared by 0 bases and J by 8 bases, with 7 bases between. The CDR3 is 11 residues long. DNA for the CDR3: TGTGCCTGGAGTGTACGGGTCGAAGCTTTCTTT. Protein product: CAWSVRVEAFF.

The chain combines TRBV7-8 with TRBJ1-2; TRBD1 matches 8 bases. CDR1 is SGHVS and CDR2 is FQNEAQ in the germline V gene. The CDR3 covers 15 residues. V trimming: 8 bases; J trimming: 0 bases; junction bases outside the gene matches: 8. In DNA form, the CDR3 reads TGTGCCAGCGGCCGGACAGGGAGGGCTAACTATGGCTACACCTTC. This sequence encodes CASGRTGRANYGYTF.

The V call is TRBV28, the J call TRBJ2-7; D is perhaps TRBD2 (6 bases). Trimming pared 2 bases from V and 5 bases from J, leaving 13 bases between. The CDR3 extends over 14 amino acids. CDR1 MDHEN and CDR2 SYDVKM come from the germline V gene. The CDR3 bases are TGTGCCAGCAGTTTAACCGGAGGGTTAAACGAGCAGTACTTC. Its translation is CASSLTGGLNEQYF.

This clone was seen once. The V call is TRBV15, the J call TRBJ2-7; perhaps TRBD2 as D (5 bases). V gave up 5 bases and J gave up 5 bases, with 13 bases separating them. The CDR3 is 13 amino acids. Germline lookup yields CDR1 LNHNV and CDR2 YYDKDF (reference sequence). The CDR3 spells CATSLGKGHEQYF. CDR3 bases: TGTGCCACCAGCCTCGGGAAAGGCCACGAGCAGTACTTC.

The chain couples TRBV11-3 to TRBJ1-5, with a tentative D call TRBD1 (5 bases). The ends were cut back, 1 base at V and 7 bases at J, with 17 bases in the middle. The CDR3 is 16 residues long. Germline V CDR1 and CDR2: SGHNT, YENEEA. CDR3 bases: TGTGCCAGCAGCTTAGTCTTGGGGGGGAATAACCAGCCCCAGCATTTT. Its translation: CASSLVLGGNNQPQHF.

As to this clone: Other DNA variants within this sample encode the same CDR3. The chain couples TRBV7-8 to TRBJ2-7, with a weak D call TRBD2 (5 bases). The germline CDR1 and CDR2 sequences are SGHVS and FQNEAQ. The CDR3 loop spans 12 amino acids. With 2 bases removed from V and 9 bases from J, the gap between germline ends came to 11 bases. DNA for the CDR3: TGTGCCAGCAGCTTAAAAAATCTAGCGCAGTACTTC. Protein: CASSLKNLAQYF.

In this sample, this clone turned up many times. The V and J genes are TRBV21-1 and TRBJ2-7; the table's D gene call, TRBD1, was not cross checked with the DNA. TRBV21-1 has pseudogene status. The length of the CDR3 is 15 residues. CDR3 sequence (DNA): TGTGCCAGCAGCAGATCGACAGAGAGCTCCTACGAGCAGTACTTC. It is translated as CASSRSTESSYEQYF.

This clone was observed a few times. A read error may be the cause here, since a much bigger clone is one base away. V gene TRBV7-6 combines with J gene TRBJ1-2, with D maybe TRBD1 (5 bases). Germline values: CDR1 SGHVS, CDR2 FNYEAQ. Trimming cost V 1 base and J 8 bases, with 17 bases left between them. The CDR3 runs to 15 residues. The CDR3 region has the DNA TGTGCCAGCAGCTTAGGGGCAGGGATGACGGAAGGCTACACCTTC. Its protein product is CASSLGAGMTEGYTF. Using reference TRBV7-6 and TRBJ1-2 for the parts outside the CDR3, the full variable domain is GAGVSQSPRYKVTKRGQDVALRCDPISGHVSLYWYRQALGQGPEFLTYFNYEAQQDKSGLPNDRFSAERPEGSISTLTIQRTEQRDSAMYRCASSLGAGMTEGYTFGSGTRLTVV.

Comments on this clone: This may be a read error: a much more frequent sequence differs by one nucleotide. CDR3 sequence reads: CARSASRPQYF. The CDR3 DNA is TGTGCCCGGAGTGCGTCCCGGCCGCAGTATTTT. The chain employs TRBV30 and TRBJ2-3; D gene unclear. Germline-derived CDR1 and CDR2 are GTSNPN and SVGIG (reference sequence). The CDR3 runs to 11 residues.